This T cell receptor (beta chain) was sequenced in a study of T-cell reconstitution after alpha-beta-depleted transplantation in children. Preparing the TCRbeta library involved the use of unique molecular identifiers. TCRdb re-called the PCR reads with MiXCR, one entry per CDR3 protein. This table has just under 550,000 distinct CDR3 sequences, 15% to 20% appearing once. Between the trimmed V and J ends, which lost 1 base and 4 bases, there was a span of 14 bases. Germline CDR1 is SGHAT and CDR2 is FQNNGV. The CDR3 extends over 16 amino acids. This clonotype was detected only a few times. The rearrangement links TRBV11-2 to TRBJ2-1; a weak D match, TRBD2 (6 bases). This TCR derives from a human donor who donated a stem cell graft to a child with acute lymphoblastic leukemia. Sequencing was performed on PBMCs from the stem cell graft donor, taken from the stem cell graft. The CDR3 spells CASSLGELALYNEQFF. The DNA for the CDR3 is TGTGCCAGCAGCTTAGGTGAACTAGCCTTATACAATGAGCAGTTCTTC.